The rows below give T cell receptor beta chains drawn from one sample of a study of human T cells and chemical hapten exposure. From the RACE reads, TCRdb called clonotypes with MiXCR, one entry per CDR3 protein. The sample shows 300,000 to 400,000 distinct CDR3 sequences, approximately 6.9% of them seen only once. The material sequenced was whole blood, taken in connection with sensitization to the hapten diphenylcyclopropenone (DPC). The receptors derive from a woman aged 18-30 years with alopecia areata. Some clones in this sample may be carry-over from other donors' samples. Each CDR3 is given with its conserved first and last residue. D genes are given only for firm matches. Some rows have no size entry. The others give once, few or many, or a class for an expanded clone.

clone_size	d_call	v_call	j_call	cdr3_nt	cdr3_aa
few	.	TRBV6-2/TRBV6-3	TRBJ2-1	TGTGCCAGCAGTCTCTCCAGGAACGGGCCATACAATGAGCAGTTCTTC	CASSLSRNGPYNEQFF
many	.	TRBV4-2	TRBJ2-1	TGTGCCAGCAGCCCACAAAGGGGGGGGGCCTACAATGAGCAGTTCTTC	CASSPQRGGAYNEQFF
many	.	TRBV27	TRBJ2-3	TGTGCCAGCAGTCTCCACAAAGGGGGCACAGATACGCAGTATTTT	CASSLHKGGTDTQYF
.	.	TRBV20-1	TRBJ1-5	TGCAGTGCTAGGCAGGGTCCTAACAATCAGCCCCAGCATTTT	CSARQGPNNQPQHF
.	.	TRBV18	TRBJ2-7	TGTGCCAGCTCCCCCGAGACAACGTACGAGCAGTACTTC	CASSPETTYEQYF
many	.	TRBV12-3/TRBV12-4	TRBJ2-5	TGTGCCAGCAGTCCCGGCGGAGCCCAAGAGACCCAGTACTTC	CASSPGGAQETQYF
many	.	TRBV6-2/TRBV6-3	TRBJ2-3	TGTGCCAGCAGTGCCCAGGCTCGGGGATACCCAGATACGCAGTATTTT	CASSAQARGYPDTQYF
.	.	TRBV6-1	TRBJ2-5	TGTGCCAGCAGTACCCCAGGGTCCCAAGTGACCCAGTACTTC	CASSTPGSQVTQYF
few	TRBD1	TRBV28	TRBJ1-6	TGTGCCAGCAGTAGCCGGGACAGTAATTCACCCCTCCACTTT	CASSSRDSNSPLHF
.	.	TRBV7-9	TRBJ1-4	TGTGCCAGCAGCTCCCCACTGTCGACTATAACTAATGAAAAACTGTTTTTT	CASSSPLSTITNEKLFF
few	.	TRBV6-5	TRBJ2-7	TGTGCCAGCAGTTACCAACTCGGGGCGCTCTACGAGCAGTACTTC	CASSYQLGALYEQYF
many	.	TRBV4-1	TRBJ2-3	TGCGCCAGCAGACGCAGCATATTCGAAGATACGCAGTATTTT	CASRRSIFEDTQYF
few	TRBD1	TRBV6-5	TRBJ1-4	TGTGCCAGCAGTACCCTCAGGGGGCGAGATGAAAAACTGTTTTTT	CASSTLRGRDEKLFF
few	.	TRBV7-8	TRBJ2-7	TGTGCCAGCAGCTTAGCGTTGGACTACGAGCAGTACTTC	CASSLALDYEQYF